This note documents a single TCR beta chain sequence. Its target is unknown. This specimen belongs to a study of PD-1 blockade in classical Hodgkin lymphoma. Findings of the study overall: The study found complete responders had baseline diversity similar to newly diagnosed patients.

TCRdb's copy holds only in-frame clones and misses some; the assay was immunoSEQ multiplex PCR. The data show under 20,000 clones, about 81% seen once. Relapse after autologous stem cell transplantation occurred in every patient, and brentuximab vedotin exposure varied. CDR3 size: 14 residues. V was pared by 6 bases and J by 3 bases, with 6 bases of the junction left unmatched. Per the germline V gene, CDR1 is LNHDA and CDR2 is SQIVND (reference sequence). This clonotype was obtained from a human donor with classical Hodgkin lymphoma. The sequencing used peripheral blood mononuclear cells (PBMCs), collected before the second cycle of nivolumab. This chain connects TRBV19 to TRBJ1-2; 8 bases are a match to TRBD1. The CDR3 nucleotides read TGTGCCAGTAGACCGGGGGACAGGTACTATGGCTACACCTTC. It codes for CASRPGDRYYGYTF.